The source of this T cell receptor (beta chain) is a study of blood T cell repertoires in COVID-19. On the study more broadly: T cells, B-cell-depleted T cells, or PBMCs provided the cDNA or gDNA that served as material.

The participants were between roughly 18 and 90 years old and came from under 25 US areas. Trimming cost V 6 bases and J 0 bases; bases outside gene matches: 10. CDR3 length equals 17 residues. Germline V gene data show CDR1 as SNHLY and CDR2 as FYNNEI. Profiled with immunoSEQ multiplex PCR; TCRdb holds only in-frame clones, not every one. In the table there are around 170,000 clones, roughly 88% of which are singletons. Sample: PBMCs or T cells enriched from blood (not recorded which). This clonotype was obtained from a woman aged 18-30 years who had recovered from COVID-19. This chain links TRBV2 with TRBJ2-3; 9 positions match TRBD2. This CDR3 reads CASRKDLAGGSTDTQYF. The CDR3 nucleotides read TGTGCCAGCAGAAAAGACCTGGCGGGAGGGAGCACAGATACGCAGTATTTT.